Sequencing of this T cell receptor (beta chain) was carried out in a study of T cells after yellow fever vaccination. Overall study context: Preparation used SMART-Seq v4 Ultra Low Input for the low-cell-number fractions.

The CDR3 contains 13 residues. Germline assignment: CDR1 SGHVS and CDR2 FQNEAQ. The germline V and J ends were trimmed by 1 base and 6 bases, with 6 bases remaining between them. This clonotype was recorded a few times. Its antigen is currently unknown. By 5'RACE template switching, TCR cDNA was produced, with a universal primer site and UMIs added in the process. TCRdb reprocessed the 5' RACE reads via MiXCR and lists one record per CDR3 protein. The repertoire holds about 350,000 distinct CDR3 sequences, 8% to 9.5% seen once, with 15% to 20% in the top ten. Study-level results: Clones that expanded after primary vaccination mostly reappeared after the booster (roughly 97% CD4, roughly 90% CD8). A weaker secondary response peaked on day 5, the primary on day 15.

The starting material was PBMCs, obtained 45 days after the first yellow fever vaccination. This rearrangement joins TRBV7-8 to TRBJ2-2, with no clear D. This clonotype originated in a man aged 18 to 29 who received the YFV17D yellow fever vaccine. CDR3 sequence: CASSLVSSGELFF. CDR3 DNA sequence: TGTGCCAGCAGCTTAGTCTCCTCCGGGGAGCTGTTTTTT.